This T cell receptor (beta chain) was sequenced in a study of blood T cell repertoires in COVID-19. Germline lookup yields CDR1 SGDLS and CDR2 YYNGEE. V shed 3 bases, J shed 7 bases, and the junction held 6 bases outside the gene matches. This CDR3 is 14 amino acids long. Data came from immunoSEQ multiplex PCR; TCRdb stores just in-frame clones and leaves some out. The data hold around 140,000 clones, with over 75% observed a single time. This clonotype originated in a human donor in a cohort sampled during active COVID-19. This rearrangement joins TRBV9 to TRBJ2-5; 10 bases match TRBD2. Sequenced sample: peripheral blood. Here the CDR3 reads CASSAGTSVGTQYF. CDR3 DNA sequence: TGTGCCAGCAGCGCCGGGACTAGCGTCGGGACCCAGTACTTC.